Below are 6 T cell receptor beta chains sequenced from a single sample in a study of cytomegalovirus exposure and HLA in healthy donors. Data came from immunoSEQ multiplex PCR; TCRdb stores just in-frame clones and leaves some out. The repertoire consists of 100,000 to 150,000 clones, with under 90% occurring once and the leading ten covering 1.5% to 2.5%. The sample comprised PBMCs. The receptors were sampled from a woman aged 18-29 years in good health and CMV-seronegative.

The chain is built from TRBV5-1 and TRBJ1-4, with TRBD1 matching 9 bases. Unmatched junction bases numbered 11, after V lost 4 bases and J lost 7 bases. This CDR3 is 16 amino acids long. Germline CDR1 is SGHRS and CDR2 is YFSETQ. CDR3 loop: CASSGAQGQGGEKLFF. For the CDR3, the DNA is TGCGCCAGCAGCGGCGCGCAGGGACAGGGAGGTGAAAAACTGTTTTTT.

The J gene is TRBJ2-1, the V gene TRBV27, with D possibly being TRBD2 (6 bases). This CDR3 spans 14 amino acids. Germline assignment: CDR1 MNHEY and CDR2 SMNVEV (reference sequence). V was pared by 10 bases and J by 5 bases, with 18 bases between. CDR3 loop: CAMEVADPNNEQFF. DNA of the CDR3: TGTGCCATGGAGGTAGCGGACCCTAACAATGAGCAGTTCTTC.

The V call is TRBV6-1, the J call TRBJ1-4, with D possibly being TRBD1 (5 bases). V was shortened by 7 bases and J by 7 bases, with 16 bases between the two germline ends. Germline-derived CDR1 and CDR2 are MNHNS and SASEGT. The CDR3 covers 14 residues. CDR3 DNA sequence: TGTGCCAGCAACAATGACAGAATGGGTGAAAAACTGTTTTTT. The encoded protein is CASNNDRMGEKLFF.

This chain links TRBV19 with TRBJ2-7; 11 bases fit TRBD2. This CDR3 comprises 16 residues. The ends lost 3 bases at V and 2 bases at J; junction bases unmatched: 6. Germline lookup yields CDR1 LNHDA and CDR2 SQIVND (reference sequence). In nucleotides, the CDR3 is TGTGCCAGTAGTATCTTCGCGACTAGCGGGGCCTACGAGCAGTACTTC. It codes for CASSIFATSGAYEQYF.

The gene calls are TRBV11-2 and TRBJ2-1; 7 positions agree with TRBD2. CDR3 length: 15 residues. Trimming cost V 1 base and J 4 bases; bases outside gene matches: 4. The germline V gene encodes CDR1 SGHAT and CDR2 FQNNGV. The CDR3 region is CASSLVASGYNEQFF. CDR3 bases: TGTGCCAGCAGCTTAGTAGCTAGCGGATACAATGAGCAGTTCTTC.

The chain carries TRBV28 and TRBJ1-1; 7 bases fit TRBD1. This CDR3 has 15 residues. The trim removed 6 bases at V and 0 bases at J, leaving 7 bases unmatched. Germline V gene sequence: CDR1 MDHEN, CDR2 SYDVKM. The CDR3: CASRTQGQMNTEAFF. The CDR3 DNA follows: TGTGCCAGCAGAACTCAGGGACAGATGAACACTGAAGCTTTCTTT.